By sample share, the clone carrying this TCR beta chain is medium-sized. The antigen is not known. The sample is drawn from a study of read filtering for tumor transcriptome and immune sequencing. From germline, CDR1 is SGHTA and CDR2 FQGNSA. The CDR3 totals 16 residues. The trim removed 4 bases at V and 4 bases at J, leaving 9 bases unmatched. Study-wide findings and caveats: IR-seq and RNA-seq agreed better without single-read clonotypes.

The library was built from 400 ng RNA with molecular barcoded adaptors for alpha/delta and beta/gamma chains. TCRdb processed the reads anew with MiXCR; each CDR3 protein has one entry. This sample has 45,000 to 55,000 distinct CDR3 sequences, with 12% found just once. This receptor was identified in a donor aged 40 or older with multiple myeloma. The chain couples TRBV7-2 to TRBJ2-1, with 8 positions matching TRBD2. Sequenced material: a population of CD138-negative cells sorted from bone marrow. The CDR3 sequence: CASSSDAGGTYNEQFF. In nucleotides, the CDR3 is TGTGCCAGCAGCTCAGATGCGGGAGGAACATACAATGAGCAGTTCTTC.